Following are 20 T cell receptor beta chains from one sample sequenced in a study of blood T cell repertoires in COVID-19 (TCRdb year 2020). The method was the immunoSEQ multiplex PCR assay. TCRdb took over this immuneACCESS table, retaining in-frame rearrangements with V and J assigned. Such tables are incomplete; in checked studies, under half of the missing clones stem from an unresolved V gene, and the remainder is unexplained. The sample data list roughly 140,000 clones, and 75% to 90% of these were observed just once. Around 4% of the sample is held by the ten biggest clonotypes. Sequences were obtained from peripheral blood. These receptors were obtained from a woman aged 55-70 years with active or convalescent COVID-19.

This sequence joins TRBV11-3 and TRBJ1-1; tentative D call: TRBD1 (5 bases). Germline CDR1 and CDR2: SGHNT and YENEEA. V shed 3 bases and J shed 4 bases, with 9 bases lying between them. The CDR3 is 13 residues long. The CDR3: CASSFADSTEAFF. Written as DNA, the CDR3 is TGTGCCAGCAGCTTCGCAGACAGCACTGAAGCTTTCTTT.

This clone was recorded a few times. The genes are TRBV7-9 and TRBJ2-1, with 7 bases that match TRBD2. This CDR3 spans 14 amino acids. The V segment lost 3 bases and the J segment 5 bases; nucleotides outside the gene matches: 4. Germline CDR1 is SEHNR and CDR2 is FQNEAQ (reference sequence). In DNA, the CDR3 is TGTGCCAGCAGCTTCGGGCTAGCGGACAATGAGCAGTTCTTC. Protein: CASSFGLADNEQFF. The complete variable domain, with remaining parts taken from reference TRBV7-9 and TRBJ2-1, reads DTGVSQNPRHKITKRGQNVTFRCDPISEHNRLYWYRQTLGQGPEFLTYFQNEAQLEKSRLLSDRFSAERPKGSFSTLEIQRTEQGDSAMYLCASSFGLADNEQFFGPGTRLTVL.

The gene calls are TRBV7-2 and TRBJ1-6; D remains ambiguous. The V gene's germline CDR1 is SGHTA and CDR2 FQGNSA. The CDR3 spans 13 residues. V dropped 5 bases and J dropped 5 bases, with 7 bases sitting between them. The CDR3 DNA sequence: TGTGCCAGCAGCGGAGGAAATAATTCACCCCTCCACTTT. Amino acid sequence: CASSGGNNSPLHF.

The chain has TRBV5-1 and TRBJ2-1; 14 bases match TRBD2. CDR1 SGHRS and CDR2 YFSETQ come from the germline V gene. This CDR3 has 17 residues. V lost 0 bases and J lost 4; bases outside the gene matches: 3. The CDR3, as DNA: TGCGCCAGCAGCTTGGTAGGACTAGCGGGGGGTTACAATGAGCAGTTCTTC. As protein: CASSLVGLAGGYNEQFF.

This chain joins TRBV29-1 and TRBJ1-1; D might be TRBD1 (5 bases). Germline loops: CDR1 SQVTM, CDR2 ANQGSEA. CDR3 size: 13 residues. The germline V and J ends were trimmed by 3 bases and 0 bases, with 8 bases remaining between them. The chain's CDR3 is CSVEARVNTEAFF. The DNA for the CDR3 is TGCAGCGTTGAGGCCAGGGTGAACACTGAAGCTTTCTTT.

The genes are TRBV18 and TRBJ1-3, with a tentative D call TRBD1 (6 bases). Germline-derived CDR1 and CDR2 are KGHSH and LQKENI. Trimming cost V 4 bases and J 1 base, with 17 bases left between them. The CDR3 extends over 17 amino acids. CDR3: CASSLTDTGISGNTIYF. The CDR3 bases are TGTGCCAGCTCACTCACCGACACAGGGATTTCTGGAAACACCATATATTTT.

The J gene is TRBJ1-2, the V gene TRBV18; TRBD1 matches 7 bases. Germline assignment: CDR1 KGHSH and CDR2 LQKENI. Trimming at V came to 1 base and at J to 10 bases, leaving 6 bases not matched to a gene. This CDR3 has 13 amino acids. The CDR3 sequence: CASSPLQGDTYTF. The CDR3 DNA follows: TGTGCCAGCTCACCACTCCAGGGGGATACCTACACCTTC.

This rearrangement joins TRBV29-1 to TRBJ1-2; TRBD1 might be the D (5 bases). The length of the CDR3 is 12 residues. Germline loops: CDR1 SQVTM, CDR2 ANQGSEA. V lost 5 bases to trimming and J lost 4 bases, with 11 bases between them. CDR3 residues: CSVRQSSYGYTF. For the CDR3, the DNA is TGCAGCGTTAGACAGAGTTCCTATGGCTACACCTTC.

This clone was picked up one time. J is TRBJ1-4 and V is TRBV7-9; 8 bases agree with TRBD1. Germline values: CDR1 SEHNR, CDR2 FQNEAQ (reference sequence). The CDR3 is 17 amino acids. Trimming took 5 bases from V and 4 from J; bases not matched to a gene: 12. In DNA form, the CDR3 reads TGTGCCAGCAGCCGATCAGGGGGCATGGGATTTAATGAAAAACTGTTTTTT. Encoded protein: CASSRSGGMGFNEKLFF.

In nucleotides, the CDR3 is TGTGCCAGTAGTACTGGATTTCAACCCGGGAGACACTACGAGCAGTACTTC. This sequence encodes CASSTGFQPGRHYEQYF. V gene TRBV19 combines with J gene TRBJ2-7; a possible D gene is TRBD2 (6 bases). The CDR3 is 17 amino acids. V was pared by 4 bases and J by 3 bases, with 22 bases between. From germline, CDR1 is LNHDA and CDR2 SQIVND (reference sequence).

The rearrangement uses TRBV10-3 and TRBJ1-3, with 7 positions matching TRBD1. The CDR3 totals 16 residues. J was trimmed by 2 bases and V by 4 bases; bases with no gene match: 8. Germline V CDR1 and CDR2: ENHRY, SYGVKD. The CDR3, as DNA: TGTGCCATCAGTGGGAGGGACAGCGAAACTGGAAACACCATATATTTT. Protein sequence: CAISGRDSETGNTIYF.

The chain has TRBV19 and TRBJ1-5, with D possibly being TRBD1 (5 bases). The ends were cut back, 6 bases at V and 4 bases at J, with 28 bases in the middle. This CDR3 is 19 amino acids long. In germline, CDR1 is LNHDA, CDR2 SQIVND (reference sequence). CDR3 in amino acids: CASRGPPVTGPQGNQPQHF. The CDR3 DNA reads TGTGCCAGTAGAGGGCCCCCTGTAACAGGACCCCAGGGAAATCAGCCCCAGCATTTT.

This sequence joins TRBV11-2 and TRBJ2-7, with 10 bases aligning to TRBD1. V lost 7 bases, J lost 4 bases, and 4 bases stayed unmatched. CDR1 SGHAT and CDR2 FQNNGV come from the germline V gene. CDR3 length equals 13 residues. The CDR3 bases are TGTGCCAGCACCAGGGACAGGGGTTACGAGCAGTACTTC. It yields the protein CASTRDRGYEQYF.

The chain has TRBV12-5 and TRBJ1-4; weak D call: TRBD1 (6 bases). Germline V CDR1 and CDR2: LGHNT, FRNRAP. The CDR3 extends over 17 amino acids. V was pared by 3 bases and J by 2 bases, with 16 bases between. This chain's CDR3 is CASGLSSTGMTNEKLFF. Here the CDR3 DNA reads TGTGCTAGTGGTTTATCCTCCACAGGGATGACTAATGAAAAACTGTTTTTT.

CDR3 DNA: TGTGCTAGTGTCGTATACGAGCAGTACTTC. It specifies CASVVYEQYF. The rearrangement links TRBV12-5 to TRBJ2-7; D not resolved. This CDR3 comprises 10 residues. V lost 7 bases and J lost 4, with 5 bases in between. CDR1 is LGHNT and CDR2 is FRNRAP in the germline V gene.

CDR3: CASSVSGENTGELFF. The DNA of the CDR3 is TGTGCCAGCAGCGTATCCGGGGAAAACACCGGGGAGCTGTTTTTT. This chain uses TRBV9 with TRBJ2-2; maybe TRBD2 (5 bases). V was cut by 1 base and J by 2 bases, with 9 bases left in between. Germline-derived CDR1 and CDR2 are SGDLS and YYNGEE. The length of the CDR3 is 15 residues.

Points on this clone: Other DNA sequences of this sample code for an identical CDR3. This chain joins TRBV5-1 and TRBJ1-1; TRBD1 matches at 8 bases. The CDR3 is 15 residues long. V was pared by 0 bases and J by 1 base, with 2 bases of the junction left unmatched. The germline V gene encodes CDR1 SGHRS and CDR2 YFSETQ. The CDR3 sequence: CASSLVQGGNTEAFF. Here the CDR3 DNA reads TGCGCCAGCAGCTTGGTACAGGGGGGGAACACTGAAGCTTTCTTT.

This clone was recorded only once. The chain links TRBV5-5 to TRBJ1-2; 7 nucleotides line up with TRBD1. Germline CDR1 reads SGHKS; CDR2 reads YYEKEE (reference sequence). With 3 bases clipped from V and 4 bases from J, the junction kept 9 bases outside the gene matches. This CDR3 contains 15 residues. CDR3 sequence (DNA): TGTGCCAGCAGCTCACAGGGGAGCAGCGGCTATGGCTACACCTTC. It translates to CASSSQGSSGYGYTF.

The CDR3 is CASSSTTPGQGVGKTKNIQYF. The CDR3 DNA follows: TGTGCCAGCAGCTCCACCACACCGGGACAGGGCGTTGGGAAGACCAAAAACATTCAGTACTTC. J is TRBJ2-4 and V is TRBV6-6, with 9 bases fitting TRBD1. Germline V gives CDR1 MNHNY, CDR2 SVGAGI (reference sequence). V lost 6 bases, J lost 2 bases, and 23 bases stayed unmatched. The length of the CDR3 is 21 residues.

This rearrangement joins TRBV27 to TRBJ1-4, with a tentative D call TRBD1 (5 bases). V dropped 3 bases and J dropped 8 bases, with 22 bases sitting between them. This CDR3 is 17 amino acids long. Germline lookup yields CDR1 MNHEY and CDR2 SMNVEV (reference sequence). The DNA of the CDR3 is TGTGCCAGCAGTTTCTCCGCCGGGGACGGGGGGTTAGAAAAACTGTTTTTT. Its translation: CASSFSAGDGGLEKLFF.